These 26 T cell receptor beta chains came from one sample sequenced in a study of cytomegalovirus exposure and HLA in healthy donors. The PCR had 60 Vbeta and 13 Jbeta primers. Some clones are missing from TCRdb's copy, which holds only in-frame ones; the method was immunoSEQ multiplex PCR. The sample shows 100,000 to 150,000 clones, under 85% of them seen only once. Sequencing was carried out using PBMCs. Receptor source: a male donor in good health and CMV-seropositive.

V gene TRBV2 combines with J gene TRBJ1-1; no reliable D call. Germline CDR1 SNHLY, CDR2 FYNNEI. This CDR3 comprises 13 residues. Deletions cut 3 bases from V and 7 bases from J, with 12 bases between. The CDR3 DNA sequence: TGTGCCAGCAGTGAGGTCGGGGAGGGTGAAGCTTTCTTT. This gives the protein CASSEVGEGEAFF.

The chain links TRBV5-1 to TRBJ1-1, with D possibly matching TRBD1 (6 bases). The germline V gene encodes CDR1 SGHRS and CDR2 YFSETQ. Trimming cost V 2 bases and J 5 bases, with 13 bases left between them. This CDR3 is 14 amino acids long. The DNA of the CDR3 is TGCGCCAGCAGCTTTGGCACAGGGTCGACTGAAGCTTTCTTT. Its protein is CASSFGTGSTEAFF.

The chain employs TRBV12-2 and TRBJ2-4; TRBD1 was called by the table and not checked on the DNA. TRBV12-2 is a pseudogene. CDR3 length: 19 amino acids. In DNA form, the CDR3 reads TGTGCAAGTCGCTTTAGTGACGGAAGACAGGCGCTAGCCAAAAACATTCAGTACTTC. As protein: CASRFSDGRQALAKNIQYF.

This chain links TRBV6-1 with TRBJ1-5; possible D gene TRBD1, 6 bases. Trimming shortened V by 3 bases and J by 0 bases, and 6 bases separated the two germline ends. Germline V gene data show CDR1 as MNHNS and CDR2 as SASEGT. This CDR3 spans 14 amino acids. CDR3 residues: CASSDRGSNQPQHF. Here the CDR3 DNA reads TGTGCCAGCAGTGACAGGGGTAGCAATCAGCCCCAGCATTTT.

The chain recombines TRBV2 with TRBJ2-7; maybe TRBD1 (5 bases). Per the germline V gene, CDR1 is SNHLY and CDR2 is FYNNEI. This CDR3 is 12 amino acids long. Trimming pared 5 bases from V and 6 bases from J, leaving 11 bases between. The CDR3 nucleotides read TGTGCCAGCAGTCTCCAGGGTGGCGAGCAGTACTTC. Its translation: CASSLQGGEQYF.

The CDR3 reads CSVEVGIRTEAFF. In DNA form, the CDR3 reads TGCAGCGTTGAAGTAGGAATCAGGACTGAAGCTTTCTTT. This chain links TRBV29-1 with TRBJ1-1; D not certain. V was trimmed by 1 base and J by 5 bases, leaving 11 bases between them. The CDR3 has 13 residues. CDR1 and CDR2 (germline): SQVTM, ANQGSEA.

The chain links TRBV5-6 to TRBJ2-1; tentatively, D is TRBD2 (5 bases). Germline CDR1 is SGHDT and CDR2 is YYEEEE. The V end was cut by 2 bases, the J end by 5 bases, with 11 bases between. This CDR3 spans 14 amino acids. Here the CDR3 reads CASSLRLPNNEQFF. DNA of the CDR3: TGTGCCAGCAGCTTACGACTACCTAACAATGAGCAGTTCTTC. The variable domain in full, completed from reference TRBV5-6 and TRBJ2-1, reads DAGVTQSPTHLIKTRGQQVTLRCSPKSGHDTVSWYQQALGQGPQFIFQYYEEEERQRGNFPDRFSGHQFPNYSSELNVNALLLGDSALYLCASSLRLPNNEQFFGPGTRLTVL.

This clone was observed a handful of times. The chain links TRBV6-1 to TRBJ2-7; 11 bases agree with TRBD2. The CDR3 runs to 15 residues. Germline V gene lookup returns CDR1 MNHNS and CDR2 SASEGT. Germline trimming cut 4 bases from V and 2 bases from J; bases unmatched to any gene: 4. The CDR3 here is CASSVSTSGAYEQYF. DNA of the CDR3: TGTGCCAGCAGTGTCTCGACTAGCGGGGCCTACGAGCAGTACTTC.

In DNA form, the CDR3 reads TGTGCCAGCAGTTACTCACAGGGGACAGATACGCAGTATTTT. This codes for CASSYSQGTDTQYF. The rearrangement links TRBV6-5 to TRBJ2-3, with 7 positions matching TRBD1. The CDR3 covers 14 residues. CDR1 is MNHEY and CDR2 is SVGAGI in the germline V gene. J was trimmed by 3 bases and V by 0 bases; bases with no gene match: 0.

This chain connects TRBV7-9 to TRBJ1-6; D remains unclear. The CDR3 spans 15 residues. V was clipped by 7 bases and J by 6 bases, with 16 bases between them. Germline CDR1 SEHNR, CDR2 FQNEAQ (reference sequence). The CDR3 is CASTNLRRGNSPLHF. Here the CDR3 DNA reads TGTGCCAGCACAAACCTCCGCCGCGGTAATTCACCCCTCCACTTT.

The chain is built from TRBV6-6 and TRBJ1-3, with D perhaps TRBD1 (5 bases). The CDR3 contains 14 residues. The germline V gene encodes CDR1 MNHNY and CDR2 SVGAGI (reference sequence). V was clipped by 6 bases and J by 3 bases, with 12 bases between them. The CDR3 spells CASRRQTDGNTIYF. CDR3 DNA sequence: TGTGCCAGCAGACGACAGACTGATGGAAACACCATATATTTT.

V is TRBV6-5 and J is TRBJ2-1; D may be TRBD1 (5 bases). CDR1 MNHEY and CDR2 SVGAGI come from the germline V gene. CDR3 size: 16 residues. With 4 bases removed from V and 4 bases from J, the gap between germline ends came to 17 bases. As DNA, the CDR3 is TGTGCCAGCAGTTCTGAAGGGGTCTTAGGATACAATGAGCAGTTCTTC. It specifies CASSSEGVLGYNEQFF.

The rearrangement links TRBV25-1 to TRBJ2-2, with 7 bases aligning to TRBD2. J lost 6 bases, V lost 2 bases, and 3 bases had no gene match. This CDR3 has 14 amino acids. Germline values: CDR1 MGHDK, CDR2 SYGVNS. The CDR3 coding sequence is TGTGCCAGCAGTGAAGGGAGGGAGGCCGGGGAGCTGTTTTTT. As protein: CASSEGREAGELFF.

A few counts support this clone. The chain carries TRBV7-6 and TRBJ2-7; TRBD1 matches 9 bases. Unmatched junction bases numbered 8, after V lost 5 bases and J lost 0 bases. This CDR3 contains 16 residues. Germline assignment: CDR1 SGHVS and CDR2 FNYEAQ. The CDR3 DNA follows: TGTGCCAGCAGCATATCCGGGACAGGGAGCTCCTACGAGCAGTACTTC. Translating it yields CASSISGTGSSYEQYF.

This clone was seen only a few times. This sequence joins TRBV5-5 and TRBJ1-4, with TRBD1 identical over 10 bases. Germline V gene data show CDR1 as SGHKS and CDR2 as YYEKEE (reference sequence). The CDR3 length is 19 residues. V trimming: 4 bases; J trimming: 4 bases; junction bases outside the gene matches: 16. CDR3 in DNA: TGTGCCAGCAGCCTATCAAACCCGGGACAGGGGAACCATAATGAAAAACTGTTTTTT. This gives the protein CASSLSNPGQGNHNEKLFF.

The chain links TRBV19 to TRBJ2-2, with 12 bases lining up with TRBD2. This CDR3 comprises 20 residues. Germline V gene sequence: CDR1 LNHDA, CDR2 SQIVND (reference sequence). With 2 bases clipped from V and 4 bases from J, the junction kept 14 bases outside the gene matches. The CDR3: CASSINGLAGGPVGTGELFF. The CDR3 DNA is TGTGCCAGTAGTATAAATGGGCTAGCGGGGGGGCCTGTGGGCACCGGGGAGCTGTTTTTT.

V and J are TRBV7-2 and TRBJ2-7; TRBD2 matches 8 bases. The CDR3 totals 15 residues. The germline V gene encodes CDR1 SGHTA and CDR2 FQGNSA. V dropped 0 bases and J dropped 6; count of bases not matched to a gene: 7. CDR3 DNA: TGTGCCAGCAGCTTAGCGAAAACCAGCGGGAGCGAGCAGTACTTC. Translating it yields CASSLAKTSGSEQYF.

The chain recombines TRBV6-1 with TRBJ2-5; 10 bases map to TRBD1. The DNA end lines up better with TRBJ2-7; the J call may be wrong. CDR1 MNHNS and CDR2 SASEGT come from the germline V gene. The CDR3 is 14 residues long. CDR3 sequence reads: CASSLGQGPYEQYF. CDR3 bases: TGTGCCAGCAGTTTGGGACAGGGGCCCTACGAGCAGTACTTC.

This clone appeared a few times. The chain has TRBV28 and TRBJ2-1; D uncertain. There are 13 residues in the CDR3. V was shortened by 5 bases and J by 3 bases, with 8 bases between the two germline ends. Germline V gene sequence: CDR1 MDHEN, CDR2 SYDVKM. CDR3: CASSLIRYNEQFF. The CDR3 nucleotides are TGTGCCAGCAGTCTAATCCGCTACAATGAGCAGTTCTTC.

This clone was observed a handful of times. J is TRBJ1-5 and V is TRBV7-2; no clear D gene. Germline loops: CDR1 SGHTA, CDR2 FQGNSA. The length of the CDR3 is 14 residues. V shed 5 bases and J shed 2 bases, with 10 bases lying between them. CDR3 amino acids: CASSQLYGNQPQHF. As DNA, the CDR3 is TGTGCCAGCAGCCAACTATACGGCAATCAGCCCCAGCATTTT.

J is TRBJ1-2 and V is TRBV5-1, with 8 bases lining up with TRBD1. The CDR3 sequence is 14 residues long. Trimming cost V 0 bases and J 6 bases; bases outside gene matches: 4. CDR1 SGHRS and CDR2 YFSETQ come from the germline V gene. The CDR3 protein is CASSLVAGGHGYTF. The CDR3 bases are TGCGCCAGCAGCTTGGTAGCAGGGGGCCATGGCTACACCTTC.

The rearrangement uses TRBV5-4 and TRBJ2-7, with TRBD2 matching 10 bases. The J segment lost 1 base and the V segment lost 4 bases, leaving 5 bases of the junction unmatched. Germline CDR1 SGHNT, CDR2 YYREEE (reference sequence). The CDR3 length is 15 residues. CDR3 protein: CASSQETSGSYEQYF. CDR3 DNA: TGTGCCAGCAGCCAAGAGACTAGCGGGTCCTACGAGCAGTACTTC.

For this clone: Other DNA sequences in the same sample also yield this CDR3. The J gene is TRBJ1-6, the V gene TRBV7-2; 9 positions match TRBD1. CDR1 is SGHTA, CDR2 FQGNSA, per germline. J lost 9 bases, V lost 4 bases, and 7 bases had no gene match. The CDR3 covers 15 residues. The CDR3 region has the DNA TGTGCCAGCAGCTCTAGACAGGGGGGCGGTTCACCCCTCCACTTT. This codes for CASSSRQGGGSPLHF.

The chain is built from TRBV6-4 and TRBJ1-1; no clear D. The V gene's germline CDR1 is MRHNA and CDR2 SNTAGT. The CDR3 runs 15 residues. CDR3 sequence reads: CVSRRRVLWNTEAFF. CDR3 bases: TGTGTCTCTAGACGACGGGTATTGTGGAACACTGAAGCTTTCTTT.

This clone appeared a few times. CDR3 sequence (DNA): TGTGCCAGCACCCAAAAGCGGGATCCTATGGGGAGTCAGTACTTC. Translating it yields CASTQKRDPMGSQYF. V is TRBV7-8 and J is TRBJ2-4; TRBD2 matches at 7 bases. CDR3 length: 15 residues. Trimming removed 7 bases from V and 12 bases from J; junction bases left unmatched: 18. Germline V CDR1 and CDR2: SGHVS, FQNEAQ.

The CDR3 loop is CSVEGKEEQYF. CDR3 bases: TGCAGCGTTGAAGGCAAGGAGGAACAGTACTTC. The chain couples TRBV29-1 to TRBJ2-5; a weak D match, TRBD2 (5 bases). Germline CDR1 is SQVTM and CDR2 is ANQGSEA. CDR3 length: 11 residues. Trimming pared 1 base from V and 11 bases from J, leaving 11 bases between.